Following are 24 T cell receptor beta chains from one sample sequenced in a study of cytomegalovirus exposure and HLA in healthy donors. Primers for the PCR totalled 60 Vbeta and 13 Jbeta. Profiling relied on immunoSEQ multiplex PCR, and the TCRdb table lists in-frame clones only, not all of them. The data show about 130,000 clones, approximately 80% seen once. Sequencing input: PBMCs. These receptor sequences come from a girl aged 2-10 years in good health and CMV-seronegative.

The chain joins TRBV30 to TRBJ2-5, with D unclear. The last part of the DNA fits TRBJ2-7 better; the J call may be wrong. This CDR3 has 11 amino acids. The germline gives CDR1 GTSNPN, CDR2 SVGIG (reference sequence). CDR3 protein: CAWSAAYEQYF. In DNA, the CDR3 is TGTGCCTGGAGTGCCGCCTACGAGCAGTACTTC.

The chain recombines TRBV29-1 with TRBJ2-5; TRBD1 agrees at 9 bases. Judging by the DNA end, TRBJ2-7 fits better; the J call may be wrong. The CDR3 extends over 16 amino acids. Germline CDR1 and CDR2: SQVTM and ANQGSEA. Here the CDR3 DNA reads TGCAGCGTTGAATATGAGGGACAGGGCAACTCCTACGAGCAGTACTTC. Amino acid sequence: CSVEYEGQGNSYEQYF.

The chain recombines TRBV7-6 with TRBJ2-2; 9 bases map to TRBD1. The trim removed 5 bases at V and 6 bases at J, leaving 10 bases unmatched. The CDR3 totals 16 residues. The germline CDR1 and CDR2 sequences are SGHVS and FNYEAQ. DNA of the CDR3: TGTGCCAGCAGCGCCCCGGGACAGGGTGGTTCCGGGGAGCTGTTTTTT. This gives the protein CASSAPGQGGSGELFF. Drawing the rest from reference TRBV7-6 and TRBJ2-2, the complete variable domain is GAGVSQSPRYKVTKRGQDVALRCDPISGHVSLYWYRQALGQGPEFLTYFNYEAQQDKSGLPNDRFSAERPEGSISTLTIQRTEQRDSAMYRCASSAPGQGGSGELFFGEGSRLTVL.

This clone was observed a single time. The chain links TRBV11-2 to TRBJ2-7, with 7 bases that match TRBD1. V lost 2 bases, J lost 5 bases, and 3 bases stayed unmatched. The CDR3 length is 13 residues. Germline values: CDR1 SGHAT, CDR2 FQNNGV. As DNA, the CDR3 is TGTGCCAGCAGCTTAACGACAGGGAACGAGCAGTACTTC. It is translated as CASSLTTGNEQYF.

There are a few counts of this clone. The rearrangement links TRBV6-1 to TRBJ2-4, with 11 positions matching TRBD1. Trimming took 1 base from V and 9 from J; bases not matched to a gene: 2. The CDR3 consists of 14 residues. Looked up from germline, CDR1 is MNHNS and CDR2 is SASEGT. CDR3 DNA sequence: TGTGCCAGCAGTGAAGGGACAGGGGGCTCCATTCAGTACTTC. Protein: CASSEGTGGSIQYF.

The chain uses TRBV27 and TRBJ1-3, with a weak D call TRBD1 (5 bases). The CDR3 contains 15 residues. From germline, CDR1 is MNHEY and CDR2 SMNVEV (reference sequence). V shed 0 bases and J shed 2 bases, with 8 bases lying between them. CDR3 residues: CASSLSAGTGNTIYF. The CDR3 DNA is TGTGCCAGCAGTTTATCGGCAGGGACTGGAAACACCATATATTTT.

The chain uses TRBV2 and TRBJ2-1; D is ambiguous. The CDR3 is made up of 12 amino acids. The V gene lost 6 bases and the J gene lost 4 bases, with 7 bases spanning the gap. The germline V gene has CDR1 SNHLY and CDR2 FYNNEI. The CDR3 sequence: CASRTVYNEQFF. DNA of the CDR3: TGTGCCAGCAGAACAGTGTACAATGAGCAGTTCTTC.

The chain joins TRBV5-1 to TRBJ2-7, with D tentatively TRBD1 (7 bases). Trimming took 1 base from V and 3 from J, leaving 11 bases between them. The germline V gene has CDR1 SGHRS and CDR2 YFSETQ. CDR3 size: 14 residues. In DNA form, the CDR3 reads TGCGCCAGCAGCTTGTCCAGGGGGGTCTACGAGCAGTACTTC. The encoded protein is CASSLSRGVYEQYF.

The chain uses TRBV28 and TRBJ1-2; D gene uncertain. CDR3 length equals 14 residues. Germline values: CDR1 MDHEN, CDR2 SYDVKM. V was cut by 1 base and J by 1 base, with 7 bases left in between. The CDR3 spells CASSLLHGNYGYTF. Written as DNA, the CDR3 is TGTGCCAGCAGTTTATTGCACGGTAACTATGGCTACACCTTC.

This CDR3 is CASSDSVGGGDEQFF. CDR3 nucleotides: TGTGCCAGCAGTGACTCTGTCGGGGGGGGCGATGAGCAGTTCTTC. The rearrangement joins TRBV6-4 to TRBJ2-1, with 8 bases lining up with TRBD2. This CDR3 has 15 amino acids. Germline trimming cut 0 bases from V and 8 bases from J; bases unmatched to any gene: 6. Germline CDR1 and CDR2: MRHNA and SNTAGT.

This clone was observed a few times. This chain links TRBV2 with TRBJ2-1; 13 bases match TRBD2. The ends lost 8 bases at V and 5 bases at J; junction bases unmatched: 6. This CDR3 spans 15 amino acids. From germline, CDR1 is SNHLY and CDR2 FYNNEI. The CDR3 is CASVRTSGRHNEQFF. Written as DNA, the CDR3 is TGTGCCAGCGTTAGGACTAGCGGGAGACACAATGAGCAGTTCTTC. Looking up the rest from reference TRBV2 and TRBJ2-1 gives the full variable domain: EPEVTQTPSHQVTQMGQEVILRCVPISNHLYFYWYRQILGQKVEFLVSFYNNEISEKSEIFDDQFSVERPDGSNFTLKIRSTKLEDSAMYFCASVRTSGRHNEQFFGPGTRLTVL.

This clone was seen more than once but under ten times. This chain uses TRBV4-3 with TRBJ2-7; TRBD2 might be the D (5 bases). Trimming stripped 0 bases from V and 6 bases from J, with 12 bases between. This CDR3 region has 14 residues. Germline CDR1 is LGHNA and CDR2 is YSLEER. This chain's CDR3 is CASSQDIGSREQYF. CDR3 nucleotides: TGCGCCAGCAGCCAAGATATTGGGAGCCGCGAGCAGTACTTC.

The chain has TRBV2 and TRBJ2-5, with D maybe TRBD1 (6 bases). The CDR3 is 14 amino acids. The germline CDR1 and CDR2 sequences are SNHLY and FYNNEI. Trimming cost V 6 bases and J 2 bases, with 13 bases left between them. The CDR3 coding sequence is TGTGCCAGCAGCGAAACAGGGATTCAAGAGACCCAGTACTTC. It codes for CASSETGIQETQYF.

This chain links TRBV7-9 with TRBJ1-4, with 7 bases matching TRBD1. The CDR3 covers 16 residues. Looked up from germline, CDR1 is SEHNR and CDR2 is FQNEAQ (reference sequence). V lost 5 bases and J lost 3; bases outside the gene matches: 9. The CDR3 here is CASSHLQGYANEKLFF. The DNA for the CDR3 is TGTGCCAGCAGCCACTTACAGGGGTATGCTAATGAAAAACTGTTTTTT.

This chain links TRBV15 with TRBJ1-4, with 7 bases matching TRBD1. There are 17 residues in the CDR3. V shed 1 base, J shed 7 bases, and the junction held 12 bases outside the gene matches. Germline V CDR1 and CDR2: LNHNV, YYDKDF (reference sequence). The CDR3 nucleotides are TGTGCCACCAGCAGAGGGGGGACAGTCGACGTCCTTGAAAAACTGTTTTTT. This translates into CATSRGGTVDVLEKLFF.

This clone was observed once. This rearrangement joins TRBV27 to TRBJ2-1; TRBD2 is a possible D gene (6 bases). CDR1 is MNHEY and CDR2 is SMNVEV in the germline V gene (reference sequence). The CDR3 has 15 residues. Trimming shortened V by 2 bases and J by 0 bases, and 8 bases separated the two germline ends. The CDR3 bases are TGTGCCAGCAGTTTAGATAGCGGCTCCTACAATGAGCAGTTCTTC. Translation gives CASSLDSGSYNEQFF.

For the CDR3, the DNA is TGTGCCAGCAGCTTAGGAGCGGGGGTCTACGAGCAGTACTTC. It is translated as CASSLGAGVYEQYF. V gene TRBV13 combines with J gene TRBJ2-7; the match to TRBD2 covers 8 bases. This CDR3 spans 14 amino acids. The J segment lost 3 bases and the V segment lost 0 bases, leaving 1 base of the junction unmatched. CDR1 and CDR2 (germline): PRHDT, FYEKMQ (reference sequence).

The genes are TRBV28 and TRBJ2-7; 13 positions agree with TRBD2. Germline lookup yields CDR1 MDHEN and CDR2 SYDVKM. The junction had 7 bases not matched to a gene; V was cut back by 6 bases and J by 5 bases. This CDR3 has 15 residues. The CDR3 DNA follows: TGTGCCAGCAGACGCACTAGCGGGGGGGCCCACGAGCAGTACTTC. This translates into CASRRTSGGAHEQYF.

The chain couples TRBV15 to TRBJ1-4; 8 nucleotides align to TRBD1. Trimming took 1 base from V and 5 from J; bases not matched to a gene: 3. The CDR3 contains 15 residues. Germline values: CDR1 LNHNV, CDR2 YYDKDF (reference sequence). In DNA, the CDR3 is TGTGCCACCAGCAGAGTCAGGGGGCTAAATGAAAAACTGTTTTTT. Amino acids: CATSRVRGLNEKLFF.

This chain links TRBV27 with TRBJ1-4, with D tentatively TRBD1 (5 bases). V dropped 5 bases and J dropped 10 bases, with 17 bases sitting between them. This CDR3 is built from 14 residues. Germline CDR1 MNHEY, CDR2 SMNVEV (reference sequence). DNA of the CDR3: TGTGCCAGCAGTCCGGGACTGTTCTGGGGAAAACTGTTTTTT. It specifies CASSPGLFWGKLFF.

The CDR3 nucleotides are TGCGCCAGCAGCTTGGATCTAGCTACCGGACTTGAGCAGTTCTTC. It encodes CASSLDLATGLEQFF. The chain combines TRBV5-1 with TRBJ2-1; D may be TRBD2 (5 bases). Trimming removed 0 bases from V and 9 bases from J, with 16 bases in between. There are 15 residues in the CDR3. From germline, CDR1 is SGHRS and CDR2 YFSETQ.

This clone was observed a handful of times. This chain joins TRBV10-3 and TRBJ2-7, with TRBD1 identical over 8 bases. The CDR3 loop spans 14 amino acids. The V gene end was trimmed by 5 bases and the J gene end by 8 bases; junction bases not matched to a gene: 11. CDR1 ENHRY and CDR2 SYGVKD come from the germline V gene. CDR3 residues: CAISPGQDLHKQYF. The CDR3 bases are TGTGCCATCAGTCCGGGACAGGACCTTCACAAGCAGTACTTC.

The CDR3 sequence: CASSPRGSGSLYNEQFF. The CDR3 nucleotides read TGTGCCAGTAGTCCGCGGGGTAGCGGGAGTCTGTACAATGAGCAGTTCTTC. This sequence joins TRBV19 and TRBJ2-1, with 9 bases fitting TRBD2. With V trimmed by 5 bases and J by 4 bases, 12 bases remained unmatched. CDR1 is LNHDA and CDR2 is SQIVND in the germline V gene (reference sequence). CDR3 length: 17 amino acids.

This clone was observed a single time. V gene TRBV5-1 combines with J gene TRBJ2-1, with 11 bases that match TRBD2. CDR3 length: 18 amino acids. V was clipped by 0 bases and J by 0 bases; unmatched bases: 5. Germline V CDR1 and CDR2: SGHRS, YFSETQ. CDR3 sequence (DNA): TGCGCCAGCAGCTTGGGACTAGCGGGATCCAGCTCCTACAATGAGCAGTTCTTC. Translation: CASSLGLAGSSSYNEQFF.